The sequence of this TCR beta chain was determined in a study of immune heterogeneity within non-small cell lung tumors. Across the study: Among the tumors, 4 were squamous cell carcinomas, 10 were non-squamous carcinomas and 1 was not otherwise specified. Study-level points and caveats: Between one patient and another, high-frequency T-cell receptor beta clonotypes were largely distinct. Identical dominant CDR3 beta clonotypes showed recurrence across tumor sites within a patient, and site-unique high-frequency clones were also present. Local tumor mutational burden correlated moderately but significantly with local T-cell clonality (R 0.3 to 0.4).

TCRs were amplified from 600 ng gDNA of bulk tumor per sample. Widely spaced biopsies, several per primary tumor, were obtained at surgery. The study cohort was described as untreated, and its members had newly diagnosed non-small cell lung cancer. They went on to have curative surgery. Multiplex PCR with 32 V and 13 J primers amplified TCR beta CDR3. In TCRdb, the multiplex PCR reads were re-called with MiXCR into one record per CDR3 protein. The sample includes 20,000 to 25,000 distinct CDR3 sequences, 25% to 35% seen only once; the top ten take more than 4%. On this clonotype: Its antigen is undetermined.

The sequence came from a man aged 35 to 55 with non-small cell lung cancer. Material for sequencing was lung tumor tissue.

CDR3 nucleotides: TGTGCCAGCAGTATTTATAGATCGACAGGGGTCGCAGGTTATGGCTACACCTTC. It codes for CASSIYRSTGVAGYGYTF. The rearrangement uses TRBV7-2 and TRBJ1-2; 8 nucleotides align to TRBD1. The CDR3 loop spans 18 amino acids. Germline V lookup: CDR1 SGHTA, CDR2 FQGNSA. The V and J ends lost 6 bases and 5 bases, in that order; junction bases with no gene match: 20. Combining the CDR3 with reference TRBV7-2 and TRBJ1-2 gives the whole variable domain GAGVSQSPSNKVTEKGKDVELRCDPISGHTALYWYRQSLGQGLEFLIYFQGNSAPDKSGLPSDRFSAERTGGSVSTLTIQRTQQEDSAVYLCASSIYRSTGVAGYGYTFGSGTRLTVV.